This T cell receptor (beta chain) was captured in a study of shared clonotypes between healthy human individuals. Regarding the study as a whole: Clonotypes not shared had lower generation probabilities than those common to all four donors.

The method was immunoSEQ multiplex PCR; TCRdb's version includes in-frame clones alone and lacks a portion of them. Of some 1,100,000 clones in the sample, approximately 80% were seen once. The split of CD4+ cells yielded CD45RA+ naive and CD45RA-negative memory subsets. Germline V gene sequence: CDR1 MDHEN, CDR2 SYDVKM. This CDR3 contains 14 residues. V gave up 11 bases and J gave up 0 bases, with 14 bases separating them. This clone was detected only a few times. What it binds is unknown. The TCR originated in a young man in good health. Some clones in this sample may be carry-over from other donors' samples. The source material was memory CD4+ T cells from PBMCs. Sample subset: CD45RA-negative fraction. The chain recombines TRBV28 with TRBJ1-3; D uncertain. CDR3 sequence (DNA): TGTGCCTCCCGGAAGTCTAGCTCTGGAAACACCATATATTTT. Encoded protein: CASRKSSSGNTIYF.